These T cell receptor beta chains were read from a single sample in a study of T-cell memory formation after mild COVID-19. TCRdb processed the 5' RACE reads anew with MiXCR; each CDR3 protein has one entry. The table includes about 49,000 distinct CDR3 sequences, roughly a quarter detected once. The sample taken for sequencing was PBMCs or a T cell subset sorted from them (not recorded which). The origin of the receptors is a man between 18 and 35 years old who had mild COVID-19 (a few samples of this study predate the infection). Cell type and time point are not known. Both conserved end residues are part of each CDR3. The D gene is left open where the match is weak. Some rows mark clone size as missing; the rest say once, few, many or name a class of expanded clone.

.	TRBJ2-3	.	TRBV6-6	CASSYPGFTDTQYF	TGTGCCAGCAGTTACCCGGGATTCACAGATACGCAGTATTTT
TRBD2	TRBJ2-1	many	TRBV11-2	CASSSPLSGGFDNEQFF	TGTGCCAGCAGCTCCCCTCTGAGCGGGGGATTCGACAATGAGCAGTTCTTC
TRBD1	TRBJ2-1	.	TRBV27	CASSFLATGYRNEQFF	TGTGCCAGCAGTTTCTTGGCGACAGGGTATAGGAATGAGCAGTTCTTC
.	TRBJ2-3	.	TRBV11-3	CASSPRQGGYSDTQYF	TGTGCCAGCAGCCCGAGACAGGGAGGCTACTCTGATACGCAGTATTTT
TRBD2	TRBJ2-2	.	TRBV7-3	CASSTSGANTGELFF	TGTGCCAGCTCGACTAGCGGGGCGAACACCGGGGAGCTGTTTTTT
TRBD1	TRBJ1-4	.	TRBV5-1	CASSPLGTGDEKLFF	TGCGCCAGCAGCCCCCTGGGGACAGGGGATGAAAAACTGTTTTTT
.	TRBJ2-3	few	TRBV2	CASGNESGRRTDTQYF	TGTGCCAGCGGGAACGAAAGTGGGCGGCGCACAGATACGCAGTATTTT
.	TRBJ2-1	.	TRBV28	CASSPGVEQFF	TGTGCCAGCAGCCCAGGCGTGGAGCAGTTCTTC
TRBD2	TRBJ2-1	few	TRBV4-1	CASSLSGGAQNEEFF	TGCGCCAGCAGCCTTAGCGGGGGGGCACAGAATGAGGAGTTCTTC
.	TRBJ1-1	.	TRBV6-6	CASRMNTEAFF	TGTGCCAGCAGGATGAACACTGAAGCTTTCTTT
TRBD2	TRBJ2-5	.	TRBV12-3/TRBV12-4	CASSFSRGGLETQYF	TGTGCCAGCAGTTTCTCGCGGGGGGGCCTTGAGACCCAGTACTTC
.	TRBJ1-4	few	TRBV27	CASGGRGNEKLFF	TGTGCCAGCGGGGGACGTGGGAATGAAAAACTGTTTTTT
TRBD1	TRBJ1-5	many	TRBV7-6	CASSLGQGNQPQHF	TGTGCCAGCAGCTTAGGACAGGGGAATCAGCCCCAGCATTTT
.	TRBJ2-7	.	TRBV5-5	CASSLSRANEQYF	TGTGCCAGCAGCTTGTCCAGGGCTAACGAGCAGTACTTC
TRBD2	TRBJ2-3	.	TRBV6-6	CASSLTSGRTDTQYF	TGTGCCAGCAGTTTGACTAGCGGACGCACAGATACGCAGTATTTT
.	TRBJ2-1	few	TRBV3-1	CASSQESGSFYNEQFF	TGTGCCAGCAGCCAAGAGTCGGGATCCTTCTACAATGAGCAGTTCTTC
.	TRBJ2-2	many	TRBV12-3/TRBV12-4	CASTHLRNINTGELFFF	.
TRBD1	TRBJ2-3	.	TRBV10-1	CASRDRGRTDTQYF	TGCGCCAGCAGGGACAGGGGAAGGACAGATACGCAGTATTTT
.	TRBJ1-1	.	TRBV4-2	CASSQAGTEAFF	TGTGCCAGCAGCCAAGCGGGCACTGAAGCTTTCTTT
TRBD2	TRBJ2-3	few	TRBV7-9	CASSPRGRGGTDTQYF	TGTGCCAGCAGCCCCCGAGGGCGGGGGGGCACAGATACGCAGTATTTT
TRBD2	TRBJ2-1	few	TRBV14	CASSQDPSGGRRWQFF	TGTGCCAGCAGCCAAGATCCTAGCGGGGGCCGACGTTGGCAGTTCTTC
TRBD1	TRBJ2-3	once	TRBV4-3	CASSQDRQGSDTQYF	TGCGCCAGCAGCCAAGATCGACAGGGGTCAGATACGCAGTATTTT
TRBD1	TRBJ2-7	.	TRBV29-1	CSVEGGYRDRGYEQYF	TGCAGCGTTGAAGGGGGATACCGGGACAGGGGCTACGAGCAGTACTTC
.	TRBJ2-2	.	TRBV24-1	CATSGLTNTGELFF	TGTGCCACCAGTGGACTAACGAACACCGGGGAGCTGTTTTTT
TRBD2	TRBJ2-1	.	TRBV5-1	CASSLAPSGGFEQFF	TGCGCCAGCAGCTTGGCTCCTAGCGGGGGGTTTGAGCAGTTCTTC
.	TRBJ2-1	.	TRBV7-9	CASSPRSGAHYNEQFF	TGTGCCAGCAGCCCTCGTTCGGGGGCTCATTACAATGAGCAGTTCTTC
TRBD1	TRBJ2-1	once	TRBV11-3	CASSPRTGEPYNEQFF	TGTGCCAGCAGCCCCAGGACAGGGGAACCATACAATGAGCAGTTCTTC
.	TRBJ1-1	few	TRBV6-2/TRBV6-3	CASSVPRQPAYEAFF	TGTGCCAGCAGTGTCCCTCGGCAGCCGGCCTATGAAGCTTTCTTT
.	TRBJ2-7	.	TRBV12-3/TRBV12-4	CASSFGHVSSYEQYF	TGTGCCAGCAGTTTTGGGCACGTTAGCTCCTACGAGCAGTACTTC
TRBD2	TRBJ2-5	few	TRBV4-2	CASSQDGAGGQETQYF	TGTGCCAGCAGCCAAGATGGGGCGGGGGGCCAAGAGACCCAGTACTTC
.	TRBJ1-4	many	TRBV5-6	CASSFRPLVEKLFF	TGTGCCAGCAGCTTCCGACCTCTTGTAGAAAAACTGTTTTTT
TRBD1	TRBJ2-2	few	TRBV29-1	CSVDRGRNTGELFF	TGCAGCGTTGATAGGGGGCGGAACACCGGGGAGCTGTTTTTT
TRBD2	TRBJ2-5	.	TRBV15	CATSSSGTSGVETQYF	TGTGCCACCAGCAGCTCCGGGACTAGCGGGGTAGAGACCCAGTACTTC
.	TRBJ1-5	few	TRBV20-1	CSAWTRTVDQPQHF	TGCAGTGCTTGGACACGAACGGTAGATCAGCCCCAGCATTTT
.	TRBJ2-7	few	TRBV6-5	CASSPGPSYEQYF	TGTGCCAGCAGCCCCGGACCTTCCTACGAGCAGTACTTC
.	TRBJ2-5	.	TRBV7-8	CASSPSKTQYF	TGTGCCAGCAGCCCGAGTAAGACCCAGTACTTC
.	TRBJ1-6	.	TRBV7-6	CASSSRPSLGYNSPLHF	TGTGCCAGCAGCTCGAGACCGAGTCTGGGGTATAATTCACCCCTCCACTTT
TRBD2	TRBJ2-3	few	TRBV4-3	CASSQELAGLTDTQYF	TGCGCCAGCAGCCAAGAACTAGCGGGGCTCACAGATACGCAGTATTTT
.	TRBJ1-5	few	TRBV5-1	CASSLAGVEGQPQHF	TGCGCCAGCAGCTTGGCAGGGGTCGAGGGGCAGCCCCAGCATTTT
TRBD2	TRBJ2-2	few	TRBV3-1	CASSPSGVNTGELFF	TGTGCCAGCAGCCCTAGCGGGGTCAACACCGGGGAGCTGTTTTTT
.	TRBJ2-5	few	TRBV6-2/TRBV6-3	CASSKADLRYF	TGTGCCAGCAGTAAAGCGGACCTGAGGTACTTC
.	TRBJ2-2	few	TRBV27	CASSFGLAGELFF	TGTGCCAGCAGTTTCGGGTTGGCCGGGGAGCTGTTTTTT
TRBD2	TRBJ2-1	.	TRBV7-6	CASSLDSGLAGAGKFF	TGTGCCAGCAGCTTAGATTCCGGACTAGCGGGGGCCGGGAAGTTCTTC
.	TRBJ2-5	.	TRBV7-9	CASSLGGYYETQYF	TGTGCCAGCAGCTTAGGAGGGTACTACGAGACCCAGTACTTC
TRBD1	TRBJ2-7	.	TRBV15	CATSRFRGQVLRLPYEQYF	TGTGCCACCAGCAGATTCAGGGGACAGGTTCTTCGGCTACCCTACGAGCAGTACTTC
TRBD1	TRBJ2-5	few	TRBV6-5	CASRPVRTGDYETQYF	TGTGCCAGCAGGCCTGTTCGAACAGGGGATTATGAGACCCAGTACTTC
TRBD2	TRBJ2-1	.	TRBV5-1	CASSLLGLVTHEQFF	TGCGCCAGCAGCTTGCTGGGACTAGTAACCCATGAGCAGTTCTTC
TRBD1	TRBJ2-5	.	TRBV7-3	CASSPGTGQETQYF	TGTGCCAGCAGCCCCGGGACAGGGCAAGAGACCCAGTACTTC
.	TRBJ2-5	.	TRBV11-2	CASSLAARQETQYF	TGTGCCAGCAGCTTAGCTGCCAGACAAGAGACCCAGTACTTC
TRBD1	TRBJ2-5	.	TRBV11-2	CASSARDRKETQYF	TGTGCCAGCAGCGCACGGGACAGAAAAGAGACCCAGTACTTC
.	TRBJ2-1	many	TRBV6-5	CASSYSGKAHNEQFF	TGTGCCAGCAGTTACTCAGGGAAGGCCCACAATGAGCAGTTCTTC
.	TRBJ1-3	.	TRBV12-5	CASGLVVHSGNTIYF	TGTGCTAGTGGTTTGGTTGTACACTCTGGAAACACCATATATTTT
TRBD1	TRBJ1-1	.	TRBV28	CASSPTGVVDGTEAFF	TGTGCCAGCAGTCCGACAGGGGTAGTGGATGGCACTGAAGCTTTCTTT
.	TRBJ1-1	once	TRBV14	CASSQDWSGNTEVFF	TGTGCCAGCAGCCAAGATTGGAGCGGGAACACTGAAGTTTTCTTT
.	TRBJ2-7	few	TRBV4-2	CASSQDSGYYEQYF	TGTGCCAGCAGCCAAGATTCAGGGTACTACGAGCAGTACTTC
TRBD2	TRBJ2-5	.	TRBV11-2	CASSRRGGPQETQYF	TGTGCCAGCAGCCGCCGCGGGGGACCCCAAGAGACCCAGTACTTC
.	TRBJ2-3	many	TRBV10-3	CAILGGPTDTQYF	TGTGCCATCCTGGGGGGCCCCACAGATACGCAGTATTTT